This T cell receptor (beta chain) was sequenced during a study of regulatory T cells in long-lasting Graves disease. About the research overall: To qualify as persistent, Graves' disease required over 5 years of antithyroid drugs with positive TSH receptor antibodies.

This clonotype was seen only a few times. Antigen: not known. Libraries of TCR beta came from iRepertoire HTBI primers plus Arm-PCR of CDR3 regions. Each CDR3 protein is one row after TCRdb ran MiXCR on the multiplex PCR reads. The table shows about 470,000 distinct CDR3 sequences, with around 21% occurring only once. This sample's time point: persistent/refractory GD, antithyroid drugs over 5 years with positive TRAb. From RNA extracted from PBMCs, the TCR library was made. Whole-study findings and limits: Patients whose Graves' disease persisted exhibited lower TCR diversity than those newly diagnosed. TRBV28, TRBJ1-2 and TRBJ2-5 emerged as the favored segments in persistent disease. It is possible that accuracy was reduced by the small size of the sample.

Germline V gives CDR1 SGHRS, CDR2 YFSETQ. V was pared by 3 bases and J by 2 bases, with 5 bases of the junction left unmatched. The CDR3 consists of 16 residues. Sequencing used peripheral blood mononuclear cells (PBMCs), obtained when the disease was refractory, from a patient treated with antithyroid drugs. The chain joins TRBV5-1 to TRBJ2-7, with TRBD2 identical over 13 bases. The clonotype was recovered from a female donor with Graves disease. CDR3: CASSSITSGRAYEQYF. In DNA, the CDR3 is TGCGCCAGCAGCTCAATAACTAGCGGGAGGGCCTACGAGCAGTACTTC.